This TCR beta chain was found in a study of blood T cell repertoires in COVID-19. Background on the study: Material from acute and convalescent COVID-19 was sourced from the United States, Italy and Spain.

Seattle's enrolled individuals joined amid active infection and were then monitored longitudinally. Source study methods: Cell counts per sample came from amplifying reference gene primers. TCRdb keeps only in-frame clones here, not all; method: immunoSEQ multiplex PCR. The DNA was the basis for D and trimming; V, J and clone size are from that table. The sample yields 290,000 or so clones, about nine tenths seen once. This clone appeared once. The sample comprised peripheral blood. This sequence originates from a woman in her 30s with COVID-19, enrolled during active disease.

The CDR3 protein is CASSPYSGTRLDTQYF. In nucleotides, the CDR3 is TGTGCCAGCTCACCGTATAGCGGGACCCGACTTGATACGCAGTATTTT. The chain is built from TRBV18 and TRBJ2-3, with 8 nucleotides matching TRBD2. The CDR3 contains 16 residues. J gave up 6 bases and V 3 bases, and 11 bases lay outside the gene matches. Germline V CDR1 and CDR2: KGHSH, LQKENI.